The rows below give T cell receptor beta chains drawn from one sample of a study of cytomegalovirus exposure and HLA in healthy donors. The assay was immunoSEQ multiplex PCR, and TCRdb's table has in-frame clones only and misses some. This sample yields roughly 90,000 clones, of which approximately 80% are seen a single time; around 3.7% belongs to the top ten. The sequencing sample was made of PBMCs. Source of these receptors: a young man in good health and CMV-seropositive. Both conserved end residues are part of each CDR3. The D gene is left open where the match is weak. Expanded clones are given a class, and other clones once, few, many or no size at all.

abundance: .; j_gene: TRBJ2-1; v_gene: TRBV7-9; d_gene: .; CDR3nt: TGTGCCAGCAGCCCGCCCCCGGCTAGCGCGATCTACAATGAGCAGTTCTTC; CDR3aa: CASSPPPASAIYNEQFF
abundance: .; j_gene: TRBJ2-7; v_gene: TRBV15; d_gene: .; CDR3nt: TGTGCCACCGGGAGGGGGGGGCAGGGGGCCCACGAGCAGTACTTC; CDR3aa: CATGRGGQGAHEQYF
abundance: .; j_gene: TRBJ2-1; v_gene: TRBV20-1; d_gene: .; CDR3nt: TGCAGTGCTACCTCCCAGAATGAGCAGTTCTTC; CDR3aa: CSATSQNEQFF
abundance: few; j_gene: TRBJ2-5; v_gene: TRBV27; d_gene: TRBD1; CDR3nt: TGTGCCAGCAGTTTAACAGGGGTAGGAGAGACCCAGTACTTC; CDR3aa: CASSLTGVGETQYF
abundance: once; j_gene: TRBJ2-2; v_gene: TRBV30; d_gene: TRBD2; CDR3nt: TGTGCCTGGGACGGCTCGGGACTAGCGGGAGGAGGCACCGGGGAGCTGTTTTTT; CDR3aa: CAWDGSGLAGGGTGELFF
abundance: .; j_gene: TRBJ2-1; v_gene: TRBV11-2; d_gene: .; CDR3nt: TGTGCCAGCAGCTTAGATCACGGGACAAATAATGAGCAGTTCTTC; CDR3aa: CASSLDHGTNNEQFF
abundance: .; j_gene: TRBJ2-1; v_gene: TRBV5-1; d_gene: .; CDR3nt: TGCGCCAGCAGCTTGGTAGCTAGCCCGAATGAGCAGTTCTTC; CDR3aa: CASSLVASPNEQFF
abundance: .; j_gene: TRBJ2-1; v_gene: TRBV6-6; d_gene: .; CDR3nt: TGTGCCAGCACCCCCTTTTCGGCAGGGCGTAATGAGCAGTTCTTC; CDR3aa: CASTPFSAGRNEQFF
abundance: .; j_gene: TRBJ1-5; v_gene: TRBV1; d_gene: .; CDR3nt: TGCACCAGCAGCCAAGATGATCGAGGGACATGGGGCAATCAGCCCCAGCATTTT; CDR3aa: CTSSQDDRGTWGNQPQHF
abundance: .; j_gene: TRBJ2-2; v_gene: TRBV2; d_gene: .; CDR3nt: TGTGCCGGTCTAAAGCGCGGGGAGCTGTTTTTT; CDR3aa: CAGLKRGELFF
abundance: .; j_gene: TRBJ1-2; v_gene: TRBV29-1; d_gene: .; CDR3nt: TGCAGCGTTGAAGAATGGACTACTAACTATGGCTACACCTTC; CDR3aa: CSVEEWTTNYGYTF
abundance: .; j_gene: TRBJ2-2; v_gene: TRBV6-4; d_gene: TRBD2; CDR3nt: TGTGCCAGCACCGGAGGACTAGCGGGAGACGTCGGGGAGCTGTTTTTT; CDR3aa: CASTGGLAGDVGELFF
abundance: .; j_gene: TRBJ2-2; v_gene: TRBV10-3; d_gene: TRBD2; CDR3nt: TGTGCCATCAGTGAGTCTATCCTAGCGGGGGTAACCGGGGAGCTGTTTTTT; CDR3aa: CAISESILAGVTGELFF
abundance: .; j_gene: TRBJ2-1; v_gene: TRBV5-1; d_gene: TRBD2; CDR3nt: TGCGCCAGCAGCTTGGCTTTAGGACTAGCGGGAGGAAATGAGCAGTTCTTC; CDR3aa: CASSLALGLAGGNEQFF
abundance: .; j_gene: TRBJ1-5; v_gene: TRBV28; d_gene: .; CDR3nt: TGTGCCAGCAGTTTCCGGGGAACCCATAGCAATCAGCCCCAGCATTTT; CDR3aa: CASSFRGTHSNQPQHF
abundance: .; j_gene: TRBJ2-1; v_gene: TRBV27; d_gene: TRBD2; CDR3nt: TGTGCCAGCAGTTTCCCCTCGACTAGCGGGGTGTCCCCCTACAATGAGCAGTTCTTC; CDR3aa: CASSFPSTSGVSPYNEQFF
abundance: .; j_gene: TRBJ2-1; v_gene: TRBV6-5; d_gene: TRBD1; CDR3nt: TGTGCCAGCAAGGGACAGACCTACAATGAGCAGTTCTTC; CDR3aa: CASKGQTYNEQFF
abundance: .; j_gene: TRBJ2-1; v_gene: TRBV6-5; d_gene: TRBD2; CDR3nt: TGTGCCAGCAGCCGACTAGCGGGAGGGCAGTTCTTC; CDR3aa: CASSRLAGGQFF
abundance: few; j_gene: TRBJ1-5; v_gene: TRBV7-9; d_gene: TRBD1; CDR3nt: TGTGCCAGCAGCTTAGCACCGGACAGGGGAATACAGCCCCAGCATTTT; CDR3aa: CASSLAPDRGIQPQHF
abundance: .; j_gene: TRBJ2-7; v_gene: TRBV2; d_gene: TRBD2; CDR3nt: TGTGCCAGCAGCCAACTAGCGGGCTCCTACGAGCAGTACTTC; CDR3aa: CASSQLAGSYEQYF
abundance: .; j_gene: TRBJ2-2; v_gene: TRBV10-3; d_gene: TRBD1; CDR3nt: TGTGCCATCAGTGAGCCGGGACAGGGGAACACCGGGGAGCTGTTTTTT; CDR3aa: CAISEPGQGNTGELFF
abundance: .; j_gene: TRBJ2-5; v_gene: TRBV28; d_gene: TRBD2; CDR3nt: TGTGCCAGCAGCCCCGGGGGGTGGGAAGGAGAGACCCAGTACTTC; CDR3aa: CASSPGGWEGETQYF
abundance: .; j_gene: TRBJ1-6; v_gene: TRBV18; d_gene: .; CDR3nt: TGTGCCAGCTCACCACGGACAGACAATTCACCCCTCCACTTT; CDR3aa: CASSPRTDNSPLHF
abundance: .; j_gene: TRBJ2-7; v_gene: TRBV27; d_gene: TRBD2; CDR3nt: TGTGCCAGCGGTGCGGGGGGAGCCTCCTACGAGCAGTACTTC; CDR3aa: CASGAGGASYEQYF
abundance: .; j_gene: TRBJ2-5; v_gene: TRBV11-2; d_gene: .; CDR3nt: TGTGCCAGCAGCTTAGATCCCCCCGGGATAAGACGGGAGACCCAGTACTTC; CDR3aa: CASSLDPPGIRRETQYF
abundance: .; j_gene: TRBJ2-3; v_gene: TRBV7-7; d_gene: .; CDR3nt: TGTGCCAGCAGCTTAGTCGGCACAGATACGCAGTATTTT; CDR3aa: CASSLVGTDTQYF
abundance: .; j_gene: TRBJ1-4; v_gene: TRBV7-8; d_gene: TRBD1; CDR3nt: TGTGCCAGCAGCTTAGTGGACAGGGACGGTGAAAAACTGTTTTTT; CDR3aa: CASSLVDRDGEKLFF
abundance: once; j_gene: TRBJ1-1; v_gene: TRBV14; d_gene: TRBD1; CDR3nt: TGTGCCAGCAGCCGGATTACCCCGGGACAGGGAAACACTGAAGCTTTCTTT; CDR3aa: CASSRITPGQGNTEAFF
abundance: few; j_gene: TRBJ1-3; v_gene: TRBV4-1; d_gene: .; CDR3nt: TGCGCCAGCAGCCAAGGACAGGCCGACTCTGGAAACACCATATATTTT; CDR3aa: CASSQGQADSGNTIYF
abundance: .; j_gene: TRBJ2-1; v_gene: TRBV7-9; d_gene: .; CDR3nt: TGTGCCAGCAGCTTAGAGGTAGCGTTCCATGAGCAGTTCTTC; CDR3aa: CASSLEVAFHEQFF
abundance: .; j_gene: TRBJ2-1; v_gene: TRBV9; d_gene: TRBD2; CDR3nt: TGTGCCAGCAGCATTAGCGGGAGAGGCGACAATGAGCAGTTCTTC; CDR3aa: CASSISGRGDNEQFF
abundance: .; j_gene: TRBJ1-2; v_gene: TRBV14; d_gene: TRBD1; CDR3nt: TGTGCCAGCAGCCAAGTGCCCCAGGGGGGCGGCTACACCTTC; CDR3aa: CASSQVPQGGGYTF
abundance: .; j_gene: TRBJ2-3; v_gene: TRBV11-2; d_gene: TRBD1; CDR3nt: TGTGCCAGCAGCTCACAGGGGCCTAGCACAGATACGCAGTATTTT; CDR3aa: CASSSQGPSTDTQYF
abundance: once; j_gene: TRBJ2-1; v_gene: TRBV5-6; d_gene: TRBD1; CDR3nt: TGTGCCAGCAGCTTGTTTTCAGGGGGCGCCTCCTACAATGAGCAGTTCTTC; CDR3aa: CASSLFSGGASYNEQFF
abundance: .; j_gene: TRBJ2-1; v_gene: TRBV7-9; d_gene: .; CDR3nt: TGTGCCAGCAGAACCCCGGGAGCGTCCAACGATGAGCAGTTCTTC; CDR3aa: CASRTPGASNDEQFF
abundance: .; j_gene: TRBJ1-1; v_gene: TRBV5-4; d_gene: .; CDR3nt: TGTGCCAGCAGCTTCTCTGTGAACACTGAAGCTTTCTTT; CDR3aa: CASSFSVNTEAFF
abundance: few; j_gene: TRBJ1-1; v_gene: TRBV7-9; d_gene: .; CDR3nt: TGTGCCAGCAGCTTTGAGGGGAGGGGCGGCACTGAAGCTTTCTTT; CDR3aa: CASSFEGRGGTEAFF
abundance: .; j_gene: TRBJ2-3; v_gene: TRBV7-2; d_gene: TRBD1; CDR3nt: TGTGCCAGCAGCTTGGGACAGGGGAAAAGCACAGATACGCAGTATTTT; CDR3aa: CASSLGQGKSTDTQYF
abundance: .; j_gene: TRBJ1-5; v_gene: TRBV28; d_gene: .; CDR3nt: TGTGCCAGCAGTTTGGACGGGGTCGGCAATCAGCCCCAGCATTTT; CDR3aa: CASSLDGVGNQPQHF
abundance: .; j_gene: TRBJ1-5; v_gene: TRBV6-1; d_gene: TRBD1; CDR3nt: TGTGCCAGCAGCCCACAGGGGGCAGACAATCAGCCCCAGCATTTT; CDR3aa: CASSPQGADNQPQHF
abundance: .; j_gene: TRBJ1-1; v_gene: TRBV7-2; d_gene: TRBD1; CDR3nt: TGTGCCAGCAGCTTACCCGGGACAGCGAACACTGAAGCTTTCTTT; CDR3aa: CASSLPGTANTEAFF
abundance: .; j_gene: TRBJ2-7; v_gene: TRBV11-3; d_gene: .; CDR3nt: TGTGCCAGCAGCGCGCAAGGGACACCCTACGAGCAGTACTTC; CDR3aa: CASSAQGTPYEQYF
abundance: .; j_gene: TRBJ1-1; v_gene: TRBV6-5; d_gene: .; CDR3nt: TGTGCCAGCAGTTACTCCTCGGGAGTTGGAGGACGTGAAGCTTTCTTT; CDR3aa: CASSYSSGVGGREAFF
abundance: few; j_gene: TRBJ1-5; v_gene: TRBV6-1; d_gene: TRBD1; CDR3nt: TGTGCCAGCAGTGACCACAGGGGAAATCAGCCCCAGCATTTT; CDR3aa: CASSDHRGNQPQHF
abundance: few; j_gene: TRBJ1-1; v_gene: TRBV10-3; d_gene: .; CDR3nt: TGTGCCATCAGTGAGCTTGACAGCATGAACACTGAAGCTTTCTTT; CDR3aa: CAISELDSMNTEAFF
abundance: .; j_gene: TRBJ2-1; v_gene: TRBV5-4; d_gene: .; CDR3nt: TGTGCCAGCAGCCCTAAACAGTCCGGGACTCCGCCCTACAATGAGCAGTTCTTC; CDR3aa: CASSPKQSGTPPYNEQFF
abundance: .; j_gene: TRBJ2-3; v_gene: TRBV5-5; d_gene: TRBD1; CDR3nt: TGTGCCAGCAGCTCGCTTTTCCGGGACAGGGTGATGGCAGATACGCAGTATTTT; CDR3aa: CASSSLFRDRVMADTQYF